A selection of T cell receptor beta chains follows, all from one sample in a study of T-cell memory formation after mild COVID-19. TCRdb re-called the 5' RACE reads with MiXCR, one entry per CDR3 protein. This table has 350,000 to 450,000 distinct CDR3 sequences, around 30% appearing once. What was sequenced was PBMCs or a T cell subset sorted from them (not recorded which). The receptors stem from an adult woman who had mild COVID-19 (a few samples of this study predate the infection). Cell type and time point are not known. The CDR3 runs from the conserved cysteine through the conserved F or W. D genes are given only for firm matches. Only part of the rows carry a size: once, few, many, or a class if the clone is expanded.

>many|TRBV5-5|TRBD1|TRBJ2-5
TGTGCCAGCAGCGGTGGACAGGGAGAGACCCAGTACTTC
CASSGGQGETQYF
>few|TRBV5-1|TRBD1|TRBJ2-1
TGCGCCAGCAGCCCCTCCACCGGACAGGGGGCAGGCAATGAGCAGTTCTTC
CASSPSTGQGAGNEQFF
>.|TRBV27|TRBD2|TRBJ2-1
TGTGCCAGCAGTTTAATTAGCGGGGGGGCCCCTTACAATGAGCAGTTCTTC
CASSLISGGAPYNEQFF
>.|TRBV2|.|TRBJ2-5
TGTGCCAGCATCGAGGCGGGGCGGCCGCCAGAGACCCAGTACTTC
CASIEAGRPPETQYF
>.|TRBV7-3|TRBD2|TRBJ2-1
TGTGCCAGCAGCTTAACACCGGGACTAGCGGCCTACAATGAGCAGTTCTTC
CASSLTPGLAAYNEQFF
>few|TRBV7-7|TRBD2|TRBJ2-5
TGTGCTAGCACCCCTTTGGGGGGGAGTGATAAAGAGACCCAGTACTTC
CASTPLGGSDKETQYF
>few|TRBV12-3/TRBV12-4|TRBD2|TRBJ2-7
TGTGCCAGCAGTCCGGATCCGGGACTAGCGGGACCCATCCCCTACGAGCAGTACTTC
CASSPDPGLAGPIPYEQYF
>.|TRBV6-5|.|TRBJ2-1
TGTGCCAGCAGTAGTCGATTGTGGGGGTCCGCGTTCTTC
CASSSRLWGSAFF
>.|TRBV29-1|.|TRBJ2-7
TGCAGCGTCCCGGGCCCCGTCGACGAGCAGTACTTC
CSVPGPVDEQYF
>.|TRBV27|TRBD1|TRBJ1-2
TGTGCCAGCAGTTTTGCCAGGGGGTACAACTATGGCTACACCTTC
CASSFARGYNYGYTF
>.|TRBV20-1|.|TRBJ2-7
TGCAGTGCTAGGCGACAGGCCTACGAGCAGTACTTC
CSARRQAYEQYF
>.|TRBV12-3/TRBV12-4|TRBD1|TRBJ1-1
TGTGCCAGCAGTTTGCAGGGGGCCGCTCCTGAAGCTTTCTTT
CASSLQGAAPEAFF
>.|TRBV11-2|.|TRBJ1-3
TGTGCCAGCAGCTTAGACCAGTTTGGACAGCCTGGAAACACCATATATTTT
CASSLDQFGQPGNTIYF
>.|TRBV6-6|.|TRBJ2-7
TGTGCCAGCCGAGCTGACTACGAGCAGTACTTC
CASRADYEQYF
>.|TRBV11-2|TRBD1|TRBJ1-2
TGTGCCAGCAGCCCGGGGACAGGGAAAGACTATGGCTACACCTTC
CASSPGTGKDYGYTF
>many|TRBV12-3/TRBV12-4|.|TRBJ1-1
TGTGCCAGCACCCCGGACGGACGTGTAGCTTTCTTT
CASTPDGRVAFF
>.|TRBV29-1|.|TRBJ1-5
TGCAGCGTTGGGGGGACATATAGCAATCAGCCCCAGCATTTT
CSVGGTYSNQPQHF
>few|TRBV5-1|.|TRBJ2-2
TGCGCCAGCAGCGAAGGAGCGACCGGGGAGCTGTTTTTT
CASSEGATGELFF
>many|TRBV7-3|TRBD2|TRBJ2-7
TGTGCCAGCAGCTTATTCAGCGGGGGATACGAGCAGTACTTC
CASSLFSGGYEQYF
>.|TRBV20-1|TRBD1|TRBJ1-1
TGCAGTGCGGGACAGGGGCGTTACACTGAAGCTTTCTTT
CSAGQGRYTEAFF
>.|TRBV12-3/TRBV12-4|TRBD1|TRBJ2-5
TGTGCCAGCAGTCAGCGGACAGGGATGGGGACCCAGTACTTC
CASSQRTGMGTQYF
>few|TRBV7-2|.|TRBJ2-3
TGTGCCAGCAGCCCGGTGGGAGGGGGCAGAACAGATACGCAGTATTTT
CASSPVGGGRTDTQYF
>.|TRBV7-3|.|TRBJ2-5
TGTGCCAGCAGCGAGCCCCCCCCGGGGACCCAGTACTTC
CASSEPPPGTQYF
>few|TRBV7-3|TRBD2|TRBJ2-1
TGTGCCAGCAGCTCCCTTAGCGGGAGTAATGAGCAGTTCTTC
CASSSLSGSNEQFF
>few|TRBV5-5|.|TRBJ2-5
TGTGCCAGCAGCTTGGCCATCGGAGAGACCCAGTACTTC
CASSLAIGETQYF
>many|TRBV30|.|TRBJ1-5
TGTGCCTGGAGTGTACAGGGCAATCAGCCCCAGCATTTT
CAWSVQGNQPQHF
>.|TRBV24-1|.|TRBJ1-2
TGTGCCACCAGTGACTTAGGACACCATGGCTACACCTTC
CATSDLGHHGYTF
>few|TRBV5-1|.|TRBJ2-7
TGCGCCAGCAGCTCCAGTGAATACGAGCAGTACTTC
CASSSSEYEQYF
>.|TRBV5-1|.|TRBJ1-3
TGCGCCAGCAGCTTGACCTGGGGATCTGGAAACACCATATATTTT
CASSLTWGSGNTIYF
>.|TRBV21-1|.|TRBJ1-1
TGTGCCAGCAGGAAGGGGAAGACAGGACTCATGAACACTGAAGCTTTCTTT
CASRKGKTGLMNTEAFF
>.|TRBV20-1|TRBD2|TRBJ2-4
TGCAGTGCTAGAGTACTAGCGGGTCTCGGAGCCAAAAACATTCAGTACTTC
CSARVLAGLGAKNIQYF
>few|TRBV5-1|TRBD2|TRBJ2-7
TGCGCCAGCCGGGTCAGTCTAGCGGGGTCCTACGAGCAGTACTTC
CASRVSLAGSYEQYF
>few|TRBV12-3/TRBV12-4|.|TRBJ1-2
TGTGCCAGCAGTTTTGGGACGGGCAAGACCTATGGCTACACCTTC
CASSFGTGKTYGYTF
>.|TRBV7-2|.|TRBJ1-1
TGTGCCAGCAACAGAATCTCGGGGGAGGGCACTGAAGCTTTCTTT
CASNRISGEGTEAFF
>.|TRBV6-6|.|TRBJ2-7
TGTGCCAGCAGACAGACAGGGAGGTACGAGCAGTACTTC
CASRQTGRYEQYF
>.|TRBV2|.|TRBJ2-5
TGTGCCAGGTTGGACATTCGAGGTGAAGAGACCCAGTACTTC
CARLDIRGEETQYF
>.|TRBV5-6|.|TRBJ1-2
TGTGCCAGCAGCTTGGGCAGTAGGACACCTTATGGCTACACCTTC
CASSLGSRTPYGYTF
>.|TRBV27|TRBD2|TRBJ2-2
TGTGCCACCGGGGGGACGAACACCGGGGAGCTGTTTTTT
CATGGTNTGELFF
>few|TRBV12-5|.|TRBJ1-1
TGTGCTAGTGGTTTGGTAATTGGAAGGGGACACATGAACACTGAAGCTTTCTTT
CASGLVIGRGHMNTEAFF
>.|TRBV5-1|TRBD1|TRBJ1-5
TGCGCCAGCAGCGAAGGGACAGTAGGCAATCAGCCCCAGCATTTT
CASSEGTVGNQPQHF
>few|TRBV11-3|TRBD2|TRBJ2-1
TGTGCCAGCAGCTTTAGCGGGAGTGTCTACAATGAGCAGTTCTTC
CASSFSGSVYNEQFF
>few|TRBV7-8|TRBD1|TRBJ2-1
TGTGCCAGCAGCTTAGAGGGGGCTTCCTACAATGAGCAGTTCTTC
CASSLEGASYNEQFF
>.|TRBV5-1|.|TRBJ2-3
TGCGCCAGCAGCCCGTCGCCGCAGCGGGCGCTAACTAGCACAGATACGCAGTATTTT
CASSPSPQRALTSTDTQYF
>.|TRBV11-3|TRBD1|TRBJ2-1
TGTGCCAGAAGCTTATGGTCAACAGGGGACAATGAGCAGTTCTTC
CARSLWSTGDNEQFF
>.|TRBV2|TRBD1|TRBJ1-4
TGTGCCAGCAGTGAACGACAGGGGTATAATGAAAAACTGTTTTTT
CASSERQGYNEKLFF
>few|TRBV12-3/TRBV12-4|.|TRBJ2-5
TGTGCCAGCACATTCCAAGAGACCCAGTACTTC
CASTFQETQYF
>.|TRBV29-1|TRBD1|TRBJ2-7
TGCAGCGTTCAACAGGGGGCCTCCTACGAGCAGTACTTC
CSVQQGASYEQYF
>.|TRBV18|.|TRBJ2-7
TGTGCCAGCTCACCCCCGATGACCTACGAGCAGTACTTC
CASSPPMTYEQYF
>few|TRBV4-2|.|TRBJ2-7
TGTGCCAGCAGCCAAGAACCAGGATTACCCTACGAGCAGTACTTC
CASSQEPGLPYEQYF
>few|TRBV5-1|TRBD1|TRBJ1-2
TGCGCCAGCAGCCTGGGGACAGAGGTCTATGGCTACACCTTC
CASSLGTEVYGYTF
>few|TRBV5-1|.|TRBJ2-2
TGCGCCAGCAGCTTTAGGGCGGTCACCGGGGAGCTGTTTTTT
CASSFRAVTGELFF
>.|TRBV4-1|.|TRBJ1-5
TGCGCCAGCAGCCAAGATTGGGGTAAGTCCCAGCATTTT
CASSQDWGKSQHF
>few|TRBV7-2|.|TRBJ2-5
TGTGCCAGCAGCTTAGGAGGGGTGGCGCAAGAGACCCAGTACTTC
CASSLGGVAQETQYF